The next 14 T cell receptor beta chains were all read from a single sample in a study of blood T cell repertoires in COVID-19. Sequencing used immunoSEQ multiplex PCR; TCRdb keeps in-frame clones, though not all of them. The top ten clones hold 7% to 9% of a sample with more than 85,000 clones, about 79% of them seen once. The sequenced material came from peripheral blood. The receptors were sampled from a woman aged 80 or older with active or convalescent COVID-19.

This chain connects TRBV20-1 to TRBJ2-7; D is unclear. Germline CDR1 is DFQATT and CDR2 is SNEGSKA (reference sequence). The CDR3 spans 10 residues. V lost 4 bases, J lost 9 bases, and 10 bases lay in between. In DNA, the CDR3 is TGCAGTGCTAAGATTGCCGGGCAGTACTTC. Protein sequence: CSAKIAGQYF.

The chain has TRBV10-3 and TRBJ2-7; possibly TRBD2 for D (6 bases). The CDR3 runs 15 residues. Germline V gives CDR1 ENHRY, CDR2 SYGVKD. The V end was cut by 10 bases, the J end by 1 base, with 20 bases between. The CDR3 spells CATTMGGTGSYEQYF. The DNA for the CDR3 is TGTGCCACTACGATGGGGGGAACGGGATCCTACGAGCAGTACTTC.

The chain employs TRBV15 and TRBJ2-7; D not certain. The CDR3 has 13 amino acids. Germline loops: CDR1 LNHNV, CDR2 YYDKDF (reference sequence). The V end lost 6 bases, the J end lost 0 bases, and 9 bases lay between the germline ends. The CDR3 region has the DNA TGTGCCACCAGGGCAGGAAGCTCCTACGAGCAGTACTTC. It translates to CATRAGSSYEQYF.

CDR3 in DNA: TGTGCCAGCAGTTACCCCACCACGAGAGGCTACGAGCAGTACTTC. Translated: CASSYPTTRGYEQYF. The chain carries TRBV6-5 and TRBJ2-7; D gene ambiguous. CDR3 length: 15 amino acids. CDR1 is MNHEY and CDR2 is SVGAGI in the germline V gene. Trimming cost V 2 bases and J 3 bases, with 14 bases left between them.

This rearrangement joins TRBV5-8 to TRBJ2-1; possibly TRBD2 for D (5 bases). There are 16 residues in the CDR3. The germline gives CDR1 SGHTS, CDR2 YDEGEE. The V and J ends lost 4 bases and 0 bases respectively, with 14 bases between them. The DNA for the CDR3 is TGTGCCAGCAGCCCCTACCGGGGAACCTCCTACAATGAGCAGTTCTTC. Its protein is CASSPYRGTSYNEQFF. Based on the CDR3 plus reference TRBV5-8 and TRBJ2-1, the full variable domain is EAGVTQSPTHLIKTRGQQATLRCSPISGHTSVYWYQQALGLGLQFLLWYDEGEERNRGNFPPRFSGRQFPNYSSELNVNALELEDSALYLCASSPYRGTSYNEQFFGPGTRLTVL.

The chain combines TRBV5-5 with TRBJ1-5; 8 nucleotides match TRBD1. This CDR3 has 14 amino acids. Germline values: CDR1 SGHKS, CDR2 YYEKEE (reference sequence). Trimming at V came to 3 bases and at J to 5 bases, leaving 4 bases not matched to a gene. Here the CDR3 reads CASSSDRVHQPQHF. The CDR3 nucleotides are TGTGCCAGCAGCTCGGACAGGGTCCATCAGCCCCAGCATTTT.

The V call is TRBV18, the J call TRBJ2-3, with D possibly matching TRBD2 (5 bases). CDR3 size: 16 residues. The V and J ends lost 1 base and 2 bases respectively, with 13 bases between them. Germline CDR1 reads KGHSH; CDR2 reads LQKENI. The CDR3: CASSPRETTLTDTQYF. The CDR3 DNA is TGTGCCAGCTCACCACGGGAGACTACCCTCACAGATACGCAGTATTTT.

This clone was detected once. The chain recombines TRBV7-9 with TRBJ2-1; 13 nucleotides line up with TRBD2. Germline V CDR1 and CDR2: SEHNR, FQNEAQ (reference sequence). CDR3 length: 15 residues. V was pared by 1 base and J by 8 bases, with 2 bases of the junction left unmatched. CDR3 in amino acids: CASSLGTSGSYEQFF. CDR3 sequence (DNA): TGTGCCAGCAGCTTAGGGACTAGCGGGAGCTATGAGCAGTTCTTC.

The rearrangement links TRBV19 to TRBJ1-1; unclear D gene. With 3 bases removed from V and 4 bases from J, the gap between germline ends came to 9 bases. The CDR3 runs 13 residues. Germline loops: CDR1 LNHDA, CDR2 SQIVND (reference sequence). The CDR3 DNA is TGTGCCAGTAGTATTCAGGAGGTCACTGAAGCTTTCTTT. It specifies CASSIQEVTEAFF. Looking up the rest from reference TRBV19 and TRBJ1-1 gives the full variable domain: DGGITQSPKYLFRKEGQNVTLSCEQNLNHDAMYWYRQDPGQGLRLIYYSQIVNDFQKGDIAEGYSVSREKKESFPLTVTSAQKNPTAFYLCASSIQEVTEAFFGQGTRLTVV.

V is TRBV4-1 and J is TRBJ2-2, with 12 bases lining up with TRBD1. Germline lookup yields CDR1 MGHRA and CDR2 YSYEKL. The CDR3 has 18 amino acids. The V segment lost 0 bases and the J segment 7 bases; nucleotides outside the gene matches: 9. The CDR3 DNA sequence: TGCGCCAGCAGCCAAGATGGGACCGGGACAGGGGGCTTCGGGGAGCTGTTTTTT. Translated: CASSQDGTGTGGFGELFF.

The DNA of the CDR3 is TGTGCCAGCAGTCACCAGGCCCCTAACTATGGCTACACCTTC. Translating it yields CASSHQAPNYGYTF. The chain links TRBV27 to TRBJ1-2; the D is unclear. This CDR3 is built from 14 residues. Trimming took 5 bases from V and 0 from J, leaving 10 bases between them. In germline, CDR1 is MNHEY, CDR2 SMNVEV (reference sequence).

This clone was counted between two and nine times. The chain carries TRBV28 and TRBJ1-5; 7 bases agree with TRBD1. This CDR3 spans 14 amino acids. J was trimmed by 5 bases and V by 6 bases; bases with no gene match: 7. Germline-derived CDR1 and CDR2 are MDHEN and SYDVKM. The CDR3 here is CASRMGTVYQPQHF. The CDR3 nucleotides read TGTGCCAGCAGGATGGGGACAGTGTATCAGCCCCAGCATTTT.

CDR3 amino acids: CSVDLRGSYNEQFF. CDR3 bases: TGCAGCGTTGATCTGAGGGGGTCCTACAATGAGCAGTTCTTC. The genes are TRBV29-1 and TRBJ2-1; a possible D gene is TRBD1 (6 bases). This CDR3 has 14 amino acids. Germline lookup yields CDR1 SQVTM and CDR2 ANQGSEA. Trimming removed 3 bases from V and 1 base from J, with 10 bases in between.

This clone was seen a few times. The DNA of the CDR3 is TGTGCCAGCAGTACAGGTCCGGGCCAGCCCCAGCATTTT. Protein: CASSTGPGQPQHF. The J gene is TRBJ1-5, the V gene TRBV6-5, with TRBD1 as a possible D gene (5 bases). CDR1 and CDR2 (germline): MNHEY, SVGAGI. V was cut by 5 bases and J by 7 bases, with 12 bases left in between. This CDR3 has 13 residues.